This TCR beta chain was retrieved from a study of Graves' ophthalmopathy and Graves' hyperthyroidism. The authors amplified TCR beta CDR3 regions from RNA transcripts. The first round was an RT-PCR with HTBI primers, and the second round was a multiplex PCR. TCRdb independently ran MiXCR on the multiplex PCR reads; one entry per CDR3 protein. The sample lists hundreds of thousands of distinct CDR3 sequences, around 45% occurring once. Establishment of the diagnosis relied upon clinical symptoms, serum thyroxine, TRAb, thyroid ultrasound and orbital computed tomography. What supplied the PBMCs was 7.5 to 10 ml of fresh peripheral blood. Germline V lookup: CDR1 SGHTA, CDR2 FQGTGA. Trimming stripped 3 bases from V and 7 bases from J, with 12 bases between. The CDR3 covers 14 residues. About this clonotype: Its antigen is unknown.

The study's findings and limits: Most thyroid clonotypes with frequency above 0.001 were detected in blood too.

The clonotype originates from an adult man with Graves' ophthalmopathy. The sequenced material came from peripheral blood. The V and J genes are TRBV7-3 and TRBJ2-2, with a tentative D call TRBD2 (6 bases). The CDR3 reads CASSLTRVDGELFF. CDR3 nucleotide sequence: TGTGCCAGCAGCTTGACTAGGGTCGACGGGGAGCTGTTTTTT.